Listed below are T cell receptor beta chains from one sample, sequenced in a study of blood T cells in healthy people across ages. TCRdb redid the calling of the 5' RACE reads with MiXCR, one entry per CDR3 protein. The sample consists of around 820,000 distinct CDR3 sequences, approximately 25% of them appearing once. The sample was also reused in another study, on T cells of mothers and their children.

Sequencing was performed on blood. Receptor source: a boy aged 10-17 years in good health. CDR3s include the opening cysteine and the closing phenylalanine or tryptophan. The D gene is left open where the match is weak. Clone size is shown for a subset of rows, as once, few, many or a class of expanded clone.

v_gene	len	j_gene	d_gene	abundance	CDR3aa	CDR3nt
TRBV4-1	17	TRBJ1-6	-	few	CASSQEIQGMINSPLHF	TGCGCCAGCAGCCAAGAGATCCAGGGGATGATAAATTCACCCCTCCACTTT
TRBV20-1	14	TRBJ2-5	TRBD1	few	CSAYPTGGQETQYF	TGCAGTGCTTACCCGACAGGGGGCCAAGAGACCCAGTACTTC
TRBV29-1	13	TRBJ1-1	-	-	CSVAGKLNTEAFF	TGCAGCGTTGCCGGGAAATTGAACACTGAAGCTTTCTTT
TRBV20-1	14	TRBJ2-2	TRBD2	few	CSAGLAGVTGELFF	TGCAGTGCGGGACTAGCGGGAGTCACCGGGGAGCTGTTTTTT
TRBV7-7	16	TRBJ2-3	TRBD2	few	CASSSGLAGAGDTQYF	TGTGCTAGCAGCTCCGGACTAGCGGGGGCGGGAGATACGCAGTATTTT
TRBV15	16	TRBJ2-7	TRBD1	-	CATSMGQGSLSYEQYF	TGTGCCACCAGCATGGGACAGGGTTCTTTATCCTACGAGCAGTACTTC
TRBV29-1	14	TRBJ2-1	-	-	CSVESPRGRNEQFF	TGCAGCGTTGAATCTCCCAGGGGGAGGAATGAGCAGTTCTTC
TRBV7-3	15	TRBJ2-7	-	-	CASSPGPGGSYEQYF	TGTGCCAGCAGCCCGGGCCCTGGGGGTTCCTACGAGCAGTACTTC
TRBV10-3	13	TRBJ2-5	TRBD1	few	CAIRADRVETQYF	TGTGCCATCAGGGCCGACAGGGTCGAGACCCAGTACTTC
TRBV6-2/TRBV6-3	13	TRBJ2-7	TRBD1	few	CASSSQGQYEQYF	TGTGCCAGCAGTTCCCAGGGACAGTACGAGCAGTACTTC
TRBV20-1	15	TRBJ2-5	-	-	CSARELGVNQETQYF	TGCAGCGCTAGAGAACTGGGGGTAAATCAAGAGACCCAGTACTTC
TRBV27	17	TRBJ2-7	-	-	CASRERPTSLSSYEQYF	TGTGCCAGCAGAGAACGGCCCACTAGCCTAAGCTCCTACGAGCAGTACTTC
TRBV11-2	17	TRBJ2-4	-	few	CASSLAATGEGKNIQYF	TGTGCCAGCAGCTTAGCAGCAACAGGGGAGGGCAAAAACATTCAGTACTTC
TRBV4-1	16	TRBJ2-1	TRBD1	-	CASSQATPGQGNEQFF	TGCGCCAGCAGCCAGGCAACCCCGGGACAGGGAAATGAGCAGTTCTTC
TRBV29-1	12	TRBJ2-1	TRBD1	-	CSVEEAGTGGFF	TGCAGCGTTGAAGAGGCCGGGACAGGGGGGTTCTTC
TRBV6-2/TRBV6-3	17	TRBJ2-4	-	-	CASSYEGGAGTKNIQYF	TGTGCCAGCAGTTACGAAGGGGGTGCCGGGACCAAAAACATTCAGTACTTC
TRBV12-3/TRBV12-4	16	TRBJ2-3	-	few	CASSSLREVGTDTQYF	TGTGCCAGCAGCTCCCTCCGGGAAGTAGGGACAGATACGCAGTATTTT
TRBV29-1	13	TRBJ2-3	-	-	CSVEWLLTDTQYF	TGCAGCGTTGAATGGCTCCTCACAGATACGCAGTATTTT
TRBV6-6	13	TRBJ1-2	-	few	CASSTSRVEGYTF	TGTGCCAGCAGTACGAGCAGGGTAGAAGGCTACACCTTC
TRBV7-9	14	TRBJ2-7	TRBD2	few	CASSPSGRGYEQYF	TGTGCCAGCAGCCCCAGCGGGAGAGGCTACGAGCAGTACTTC
TRBV12-3/TRBV12-4	12	TRBJ1-1	TRBD1	-	CASSQGAPEAFF	TGTGCCAGCAGTCAGGGGGCCCCTGAAGCTTTCTTT
TRBV7-2	16	TRBJ2-7	TRBD2	-	CASSSGTSGSRGEQYF	TGTGCCAGCAGCTCGGGGACTAGCGGGAGTAGAGGCGAGCAGTACTTC
TRBV5-1	15	TRBJ1-1	-	-	CASSLDGGGNTEAFF	TGCGCCAGCAGCTTGGATGGGGGAGGGAACACTGAAGCTTTCTTT
TRBV20-1	16	TRBJ2-4	-	-	CSAREQPNLAKNIQYF	TGCAGTGCTAGAGAGCAGCCGAATCTAGCCAAAAACATTCAGTACTTC
TRBV20-1	13	TRBJ2-7	-	-	CSAEPKGSYEQYF	TGCAGTGCCGAACCGAAGGGCAGCTACGAGCAGTACTTC
TRBV20-1	12	TRBJ1-1	-	-	CSARPGNTEAFF	TGCAGTGCCCGCCCGGGAAACACTGAAGCTTTCTTT
TRBV12-3/TRBV12-4	16	TRBJ2-3	-	-	CASSLASRFSTDTQYF	TGTGCCAGCAGTTTAGCTAGCAGGTTCAGCACAGATACGCAGTATTTT
TRBV6-2/TRBV6-3	13	TRBJ1-5	-	-	CASSYWSNQPQHF	TGTGCCAGCAGTTATTGGTCGAATCAGCCCCAGCATTTT
TRBV7-9	17	TRBJ2-7	TRBD1	-	CASSSPGQGVGTYEQYF	TGTGCCAGCAGCTCTCCGGGACAGGGGGTTGGGACCTACGAGCAGTACTTC
TRBV12-3/TRBV12-4	14	TRBJ1-1	-	-	CASSLQGGDTEAFF	TGTGCCAGCAGTTTACAGGGAGGTGACACTGAAGCTTTCTTT
TRBV10-3	13	TRBJ2-7	TRBD1	few	CAISELQGNEQYF	TGTGCCATCAGTGAGTTACAGGGGAACGAGCAGTACTTC
TRBV6-5	15	TRBJ2-4	TRBD1	-	CASSSWDSHKNIQYF	TGTGCCAGCAGTTCCTGGGACAGCCATAAAAACATTCAGTACTTC
TRBV5-1	15	TRBJ1-3	-	few	CASSLATGAGNTIYF	TGCGCCAGCAGCTTGGCGACAGGCGCTGGAAACACCATATATTTT
TRBV12-3/TRBV12-4	13	TRBJ1-5	-	-	CASNDRGNQPQHF	TGTGCCAGCAACGACAGAGGCAATCAGCCCCAGCATTTT
TRBV6-1	14	TRBJ2-1	-	-	CASSGSGAYNEQFF	TGTGCCAGCAGTGGATCAGGGGCCTACAATGAGCAGTTCTTC
TRBV4-3	15	TRBJ1-4	TRBD1	few	CASSQDRDRGVKLFF	TGCGCCAGCAGCCAAGATCGGGACAGGGGGGTAAAACTGTTTTTT
TRBV7-2	14	TRBJ2-7	-	few	CASSLGPGFSEQYF	TGTGCCAGCAGCTTAGGTCCGGGGTTTAGCGAGCAGTACTTC
TRBV18	19	TRBJ2-1	TRBD2	few	CASSPGSVGTSGALWEQFF	TGTGCCAGCTCACCGGGTAGCGTGGGGACTAGCGGGGCCCTATGGGAGCAGTTCTTC
TRBV28	13	TRBJ2-5	-	-	CASSLGGQGTQYF	TGTGCCAGCAGTTTGGGGGGTCAGGGGACCCAGTACTTC
TRBV12-3/TRBV12-4	16	TRBJ1-6	-	few	CASSLAATVVNSPLHF	TGTGCCAGCAGTTTAGCGGCCACGGTGGTTAATTCACCCCTCCACTTT
TRBV7-2	15	TRBJ2-7	TRBD1	-	CASSLMGQGSYEQHF	TGTGCCAGCAGCTTAATGGGACAGGGGTCCTACGAGCAGCACTTC
TRBV7-9	13	TRBJ1-2	-	-	CASSWDYVISYTF	TGTGCCAGCAGCTGGGACTATGTGATTAGCTACACCTTC
TRBV4-3	16	TRBJ2-5	-	-	CASSQEGVSPQETRYF	TGCGCCAGCAGCCAAGAAGGGGTCTCTCCCCAAGAGACCCGGTACTTC
TRBV6-1	16	TRBJ2-1	-	few	CASSPVGGGSYNEQFF	TGTGCCAGCAGCCCCGTCGGGGGCGGATCCTACAATGAGCAGTTCTTC
TRBV7-9	14	TRBJ2-7	-	-	CASSLVPGNYEQYF	TGTGCCAGCAGCTTAGTTCCGGGGAACTACGAGCAGTACTTC
TRBV5-1	24	TRBJ2-2	TRBD2	-	CASSFPLREGLAGGGSTNTGELFF	TGCGCCAGCAGCTTTCCCCTACGGGAAGGACTAGCGGGAGGAGGGTCGACGAACACCGGGGAGCTGTTTTTT
TRBV5-6	13	TRBJ2-1	-	-	CASGSGRSLTQFF	TGTGCCAGCGGTTCCGGGCGGTCACTAACTCAGTTCTTC
TRBV6-6	13	TRBJ2-4	-	few	CASMWGAKNIQYF	TGTGCCAGCATGTGGGGAGCCAAAAACATTCAGTACTTC
TRBV9	15	TRBJ1-4	-	few	CASSVADRPNEKLFF	TGTGCCAGCAGCGTAGCAGACAGACCCAATGAAAAACTGTTTTTT
TRBV7-8	17	TRBJ1-3	-	-	CASSSRPGQLSGNTIYF	TGTGCCAGCAGCTCAAGACCGGGACAACTCTCTGGAAACACCATATATTTT
TRBV29-1	14	TRBJ1-1	TRBD1	many	CSSKTGTGATEAFF	TGCAGCTCCAAGACCGGGACAGGGGCCACTGAAGCTTTCTTT
TRBV25-1	16	TRBJ2-5	TRBD2	-	CASSEFRAGGSETQYF	TGTGCCAGCAGTGAATTTCGAGCGGGGGGTTCTGAGACCCAGTACTTC
TRBV27	14	TRBJ1-1	TRBD1	-	CASRSQGTGYEAFF	TGTGCCAGCAGGTCTCAAGGGACAGGTTATGAAGCTTTCTTT
TRBV5-4	17	TRBJ2-5	TRBD2	-	CASSLGLAGGAQETQYF	TGTGCCAGCAGCCTCGGACTAGCGGGGGGTGCCCAAGAGACCCAGTACTTC